Presented here are 12 T cell receptor beta chains from one specimen sequenced in a study of blood T cell repertoires in COVID-19. The data were produced by immunoSEQ multiplex PCR, yet TCRdb's version contains in-frame clones alone and is incomplete. The sample has fewer than 60,000 clones, 75% to 80% seen once; the top ten hold over 25%. Sequencing was carried out using peripheral blood. The receptors were gathered from a human donor in a cohort sampled during active COVID-19.

The chain carries TRBV30 and TRBJ1-1; D remains ambiguous. The CDR3 loop spans 13 amino acids. Germline assignment: CDR1 GTSNPN and CDR2 SVGIG (reference sequence). V was shortened by 2 bases and J by 4 bases, with 11 bases between the two germline ends. This chain's CDR3 is CAWSPPPFTEAFF. The CDR3 DNA reads TGTGCCTGGAGTCCCCCCCCGTTCACTGAAGCTTTCTTT.

The chain couples TRBV14 to TRBJ1-5; 7 nucleotides line up with TRBD1. The V and J ends lost 4 bases and 13 bases, in that order; junction bases with no gene match: 7. This CDR3 spans 12 amino acids. Per germline, CDR1 SGHDN and CDR2 FVKESK. CDR3 DNA sequence: TGTGCCAGCAGCCTGGGGACAGAGGTACAGCATTTT. Residues: CASSLGTEVQHF.

The genes are TRBV2 and TRBJ1-2; D not certain. There are 13 residues in the CDR3. The V end was cut by 3 bases, the J end by 0 bases, with 5 bases between. CDR1 and CDR2 from the germline V gene are SNHLY and FYNNEI. The CDR3 DNA is TGTGCCAGCAGTGACGAGTCTAACTATGGCTACACCTTC. Translating gives CASSDESNYGYTF.

The chain couples TRBV19 to TRBJ2-7; 8 bases line up with TRBD1. The V gene's germline CDR1 is LNHDA and CDR2 SQIVND (reference sequence). Losses at the gene ends were 3 bases for V and 2 bases for J; bases not matched to a gene: 3. This CDR3 comprises 14 residues. CDR3 DNA: TGTGCCAGTAGTATTAGGACAGGGCCCTACGAGCAGTACTTC. This encodes CASSIRTGPYEQYF.

The V gene is TRBV19, the J gene TRBJ2-3, with 11 bases fitting TRBD2. The germline CDR1 and CDR2 sequences are LNHDA and SQIVND (reference sequence). Germline trimming cut 7 bases from V and 0 bases from J; bases unmatched to any gene: 9. This CDR3 is 17 amino acids long. The CDR3 region is CASTPGTSGYSTDTQYF. DNA for the CDR3: TGTGCCAGTACCCCCGGGACTAGCGGCTATAGCACAGATACGCAGTATTTT.

This clone was detected only a few times. The chain uses TRBV19 and TRBJ2-1, with D maybe TRBD1 (5 bases). Deletions cut 10 bases from V and 6 bases from J, with 13 bases between. This CDR3 region has 12 residues. In germline, CDR1 is LNHDA, CDR2 SQIVND (reference sequence). The CDR3 loop is CATSPTANEQFF. CDR3 bases: TGTGCCACCTCACCGACAGCCAATGAGCAGTTCTTC. The variable domain in full, completed from reference TRBV19 and TRBJ2-1, reads DGGITQSPKYLFRKEGQNVTLSCEQNLNHDAMYWYRQDPGQGLRLIYYSQIVNDFQKGDIAEGYSVSREKKESFPLTVTSAQKNPTAFYLCATSPTANEQFFGPGTRLTVL.

This chain uses TRBV12-5 with TRBJ1-1; possible D gene TRBD1, 5 bases. CDR1 is LGHNT, CDR2 FRNRAP, per germline. Deletions cut 3 bases from V and 1 base from J, with 15 bases between. CDR3 size: 16 residues. For the CDR3, the DNA is TGTGCTAGTGGTTTTCTTTCCGGGACTCAGAACACTGAAGCTTTCTTT. Amino acids: CASGFLSGTQNTEAFF.

This clone has just a few counts. The chain links TRBV4-2 to TRBJ2-1; TRBD2 matches at 13 bases. CDR1 LGHNA and CDR2 YNFKEQ come from the germline V gene. J gave up 4 bases and V 4 bases, and 1 base lay outside the gene matches. The CDR3 totals 15 residues. This CDR3 is CASSLLAGGYNEQFF. The CDR3 nucleotides are TGTGCCAGCAGCCTACTAGCGGGGGGGTACAATGAGCAGTTCTTC.

This chain links TRBV15 with TRBJ2-1; 9 nucleotides agree with TRBD2. After removal of 5 bases from V and 8 bases from J, the junction contained 4 bases not matched to a gene. The CDR3 has 13 residues. Germline CDR1 is LNHNV and CDR2 is YYDKDF (reference sequence). The CDR3 coding sequence is TGTGCCACCAGCCCTAGCGGGACTGATGAGCAGTTCTTC. This encodes CATSPSGTDEQFF.

This clone was seen many times. The chain combines TRBV6-6 with TRBJ1-1, with 8 bases matching TRBD1. With 8 bases clipped from V and 3 bases from J, the junction kept 8 bases outside the gene matches. CDR3 size: 14 residues. CDR1 is MNHNY and CDR2 is SVGAGI in the germline V gene (reference sequence). The CDR3 DNA reads TGTGCCAGCGGCGACGACAGGGGTGACACTGAAGCTTTCTTT. Translated: CASGDDRGDTEAFF.

This sequence joins TRBV30 and TRBJ2-7; the D is unclear. The germline V gene has CDR1 GTSNPN and CDR2 SVGIG (reference sequence). The CDR3 is 11 amino acids. V lost 0 bases, J lost 4 bases, and 4 bases lay in between. The CDR3 region has the DNA TGTGCCTGGAGTGTACTATACGAGCAGTACTTC. This gives the protein CAWSVLYEQYF.

This clone was found a few times. The J gene is TRBJ2-7, the V gene TRBV27; possible D gene TRBD2, 5 bases. The CDR3 is 13 residues long. V was cut by 0 bases and J by 7 bases, with 10 bases left in between. Germline CDR1 MNHEY, CDR2 SMNVEV (reference sequence). The chain's CDR3 is CASSLSRAVEQYF. CDR3 DNA: TGTGCCAGCAGTTTATCGAGAGCGGTTGAGCAGTACTTC.